This T cell receptor (beta chain) was captured by sequencing in a study of T and B cells in COVID-19 patients. The germline V and J ends were trimmed by 6 bases and 2 bases, with 7 bases remaining between them. Germline CDR1 reads SQVTM; CDR2 reads ANQGSEA. CDR3 length: 11 amino acids. BIOMED2 TRB-A/B primer pools were used in multiplex TRB PCR. One entry per CDR3 protein, called by TCRdb with MiXCR from the multiplex PCR reads. The repertoire consists of some 17,000 distinct CDR3 sequences, with roughly 29% occurring once and the leading ten covering under 3.5%. Each TRB amplification used roughly 250-550 ng of genomic DNA from blood. By share of the sample, this clonotype is medium-sized.

The chain uses TRBV29-1 and TRBJ2-5; D unresolved. The sequencing sample was made of blood. This clonotype was obtained from a human donor who had recovered from COVID-19. As DNA, the CDR3 is TGCAGCGTCTTTTTACAAGAGACCCAGTACTTC. Translating it yields CSVFLQETQYF.